This passage covers 17 T cell receptor beta chains from one sample sequenced in a study of OX40 agonist ivuxolimab in advanced cancers. The library came from the immunoSEQ multiplex PCR assay. In its TCRdb copy, this immuneACCESS table keeps in-frame sequences only and misses some clones. Where compared with another copy, unresolved V genes explain less than half of these, and the others have no known cause. For this sample the table gives over 65,000 clones, of which 90% were detected only once. 1.5% to 2% of the sample comes from the top ten. Source: CD4+ or CD8+ T cells sorted from blood, taken in a trial of the OX40 agonist ivuxolimab. Receptors originate from an adult with an advanced solid tumor such as melanoma, head and neck, liver or kidney cancer.

V gene TRBV6-5 combines with J gene TRBJ2-3; D not certain. This CDR3 is 15 amino acids long. The germline V gene has CDR1 MNHEY and CDR2 SVGAGI. V shed 0 bases and J shed 3 bases, with 10 bases lying between them. The CDR3 coding sequence is TGTGCCAGCAGTTACTCGGCCAGGAATACAGATACGCAGTATTTT. Protein sequence: CASSYSARNTDTQYF.

This chain joins TRBV7-8 and TRBJ2-1, with 8 bases lining up with TRBD2. The CDR3 has 15 residues. After removal of 5 bases from V and 0 bases from J, the junction contained 3 bases not matched to a gene. In germline, CDR1 is SGHVS, CDR2 FQNEAQ. The CDR3 DNA reads as TGTGCCAGCAGCGAGACTAGCGTCTCCTACAATGAGCAGTTCTTC. It translates to CASSETSVSYNEQFF.

This chain connects TRBV5-1 to TRBJ2-2; the match to TRBD2 covers 10 bases. The junction had 8 bases not matched to a gene; V was cut back by 7 bases and J by 5 bases. The CDR3 contains 15 residues. The V gene's germline CDR1 is SGHRS and CDR2 YFSETQ. The CDR3 DNA is TGCGCCAGCCGGCGCGGGACTAGCGAGACCGGGGAGCTGTTTTTT. This gives the protein CASRRGTSETGELFF.

The J gene is TRBJ2-1, the V gene TRBV7-8, with D perhaps being TRBD1 or TRBD2 (6 bases each). Germline-derived CDR1 and CDR2 are SGHVS and FQNEAQ. The CDR3 runs 14 residues. V was cut by 1 base and J by 7 bases, with 11 bases left in between. Here the CDR3 reads CASSLGLGGNEQFF. CDR3 nucleotide sequence: TGTGCCAGCAGCTTAGGCCTAGGGGGGAATGAGCAGTTCTTC. The full variable domain, rest sourced from reference TRBV7-8 and TRBJ2-1, is GAGVSQSPRYKVAKRGQDVALRCDPISGHVSLFWYQQALGQGPEFLTYFQNEAQLDKSGLPSDRFFAERPEGSVSTLKIQRTQQEDSAVYLCASSLGLGGNEQFFGPGTRLTVL.

This clone was observed a single time. The V gene is TRBV27, the J gene TRBJ2-7; no firm D call. V was cut by 5 bases and J by 1 base, with 15 bases left in between. The length of the CDR3 is 15 residues. Germline CDR1 reads MNHEY; CDR2 reads SMNVEV (reference sequence). The CDR3 coding sequence is TGTGCCAGCAGTGTCAACGAAAGGGTATCCTACGAGCAGTACTTC. Protein sequence: CASSVNERVSYEQYF.

This chain uses TRBV29-1 with TRBJ1-2; TRBD1 might be the D (5 bases). CDR3 length: 13 amino acids. Germline loops: CDR1 SQVTM, CDR2 ANQGSEA. V was cut by 0 bases and J by 7 bases, with 12 bases left in between. CDR3 amino acids: CSVEDRGRGGYTF. CDR3 in DNA: TGCAGCGTTGAAGATCGGGGCCGTGGTGGCTACACCTTC.

This chain joins TRBV28 and TRBJ1-3; a weak D match, TRBD1 (6 bases). Per the germline V gene, CDR1 is MDHEN and CDR2 is SYDVKM. Trimming left V 7 bases short and J 2 bases short, with 15 bases between. CDR3 length equals 15 residues. CDR3 sequence reads: CASKGGVEPGNTIYF. The DNA of the CDR3 is TGTGCCAGCAAAGGGGGGGTTGAACCTGGAAACACCATATATTTT.

V usage is TRBV2 and J usage is TRBJ2-2; D is uncertain. This CDR3 is built from 13 residues. V lost 1 base and J 1 base, leaving 1 base between the germline ends. Germline V gives CDR1 SNHLY, CDR2 FYNNEI. CDR3 DNA: TGTGCCAGCAGTGAAGAGAACACCGGGGAGCTGTTTTTT. It is translated as CASSEENTGELFF.

V is TRBV9 and J is TRBJ1-3, with 9 bases matching TRBD1. Per germline, CDR1 SGDLS and CDR2 YYNGEE. V was pared by 4 bases and J by 4 bases, with 6 bases of the junction left unmatched. The CDR3 runs 15 residues. In DNA form, the CDR3 reads TGTGCCAGCAGCCCGGGACAGGGCGAAGGAAACACCATATATTTT. Its translation: CASSPGQGEGNTIYF. Together with reference TRBV9 and TRBJ1-3, the CDR3 gives the full variable domain: DSGVTQTPKHLITATGQRVTLRCSPRSGDLSVYWYQQSLDQGLQFLIQYYNGEERAKGNILERFSAQQFPDLHSELNLSSLELGDSALYFCASSPGQGEGNTIYFGEGSWLTVV.

The genes are TRBV5-1 and TRBJ2-5; 11 nucleotides match TRBD2. From germline, CDR1 is SGHRS and CDR2 YFSETQ. V shed 5 bases, J shed 5 bases, and the junction held 11 bases outside the gene matches. The CDR3 covers 16 residues. This CDR3 is CASRSVSGGAWETQYF. CDR3 DNA sequence: TGCGCCAGCAGGTCGGTTAGCGGGGGGGCCTGGGAGACCCAGTACTTC.

The chain joins TRBV28 to TRBJ1-1, with no clear D. Deletions cut 7 bases from V and 0 bases from J, with 15 bases between. The CDR3 totals 15 residues. Germline CDR1 reads MDHEN; CDR2 reads SYDVKM. CDR3 sequence reads: CASTVQLPMNTEAFF. The CDR3 DNA follows: TGTGCCAGCACGGTCCAACTGCCTATGAACACTGAAGCTTTCTTT.

V usage is TRBV7-2 and J usage is TRBJ2-5, with D possibly TRBD2 on 5 matching bases. The DNA end favors TRBJ2-7, so the J call may be wrong. The length of the CDR3 is 16 residues. Germline CDR1 reads SGHTA; CDR2 reads FQGNSA. The CDR3 spells CASSLIPGYRPYEQYF. The CDR3 DNA reads TGTGCCAGCAGCCTTATACCGGGATATAGGCCCTACGAGCAGTACTTC.

This clone has just a few counts. This rearrangement joins TRBV2 to TRBJ1-2; tentatively, D is TRBD1 (5 bases). The CDR3 covers 13 residues. Trimming pared 4 bases from V and 7 bases from J, leaving 13 bases between. Germline V gene lookup returns CDR1 SNHLY and CDR2 FYNNEI. The CDR3: CASSGTPQSGYTF. CDR3 sequence (DNA): TGTGCCAGCAGTGGGACACCTCAGTCTGGCTACACCTTC.

This chain joins TRBV2 and TRBJ1-5; D is unresolved. Germline values: CDR1 SNHLY, CDR2 FYNNEI. V lost 4 bases and J lost 3, with 4 bases in between. This CDR3 has 12 residues. This CDR3 reads CASSGSNQPQHF. The CDR3 bases are TGTGCCAGCAGTGGTTCCAATCAGCCCCAGCATTTT. Combining the CDR3 with reference TRBV2 and TRBJ1-5 gives the whole variable domain EPEVTQTPSHQVTQMGQEVILRCVPISNHLYFYWYRQILGQKVEFLVSFYNNEISEKSEIFDDQFSVERPDGSNFTLKIRSTKLEDSAMYFCASSGSNQPQHFGDGTRLSIL.

The chain has TRBV7-2 and TRBJ2-1; D not certain. The CDR3 is made up of 10 amino acids. The V gene's germline CDR1 is SGHTA and CDR2 FQGNSA. V was shortened by 8 bases and J by 5 bases, with 4 bases between the two germline ends. The CDR3 DNA reads as TGTGCCAGCGGGGACAATGAGCAGTTCTTC. This translates into CASGDNEQFF.

The rearrangement joins TRBV28 to TRBJ1-5, with TRBD1 matching 7 bases. V was pared by 3 bases and J by 5 bases, with 10 bases of the junction left unmatched. Germline V CDR1 and CDR2: MDHEN, SYDVKM. The CDR3 extends over 16 amino acids. CDR3 sequence: CASSFSLGQSYQPQHF. CDR3 in DNA: TGTGCCAGCAGTTTCTCTCTGGGACAGTCATATCAGCCCCAGCATTTT.

The chain carries TRBV29-1 and TRBJ2-1, with D maybe TRBD2 (5 bases). Trimming pared 6 bases from V and 2 bases from J, leaving 11 bases between. The CDR3 contains 13 residues. CDR1 is SQVTM, CDR2 ANQGSEA, per germline. In DNA form, the CDR3 reads TGCAGCGTCGGTAGCGACCCCTACAATGAGCAGTTCTTC. Its translation is CSVGSDPYNEQFF.